A selection of T cell receptor beta chains follows, all from one sample in a study of regulatory and conventional T cells in RAG deficiency. The repertoire was sequenced with immunoSEQ multiplex PCR; TCRdb's copy has only in-frame clones and lacks some. Of 25,000 to 35,000 clones listed, around nine tenths are singletons. The sample also formed part of further work on regulatory T cells.

Sequencing used Tregs sorted from blood. The receptors come from a human donor in good health. CDR3s include the opening cysteine and the closing phenylalanine or tryptophan. The D gene is left open where the match is weak. For some rows the clone size is stated as once, few or many, or as a class when expanded; others skip it.

clone size	D gene	J gene	V gene	CDR3 DNA	CDR3 protein
NA	NA	TRBJ1-6	TRBV6-5	TGTGCCACCGCCGGGCGGAGCTCCTATAATTCACCCCTCCACTTT	CATAGRSSYNSPLHF
NA	NA	TRBJ2-2	TRBV6-1	TGTGCCAGCAGTGAACCAAACACCGGGGAGCTGTTTTTT	CASSEPNTGELFF
once	NA	TRBJ1-5	TRBV7-9	TGTGCCAGCAGCTTAGTCCGGGGTCAGCCCCAGCATTTT	CASSLVRGQPQHF
NA	NA	TRBJ1-3	TRBV5-1	TGCGCCAGCAGCTTGGGATACGACTCTGGAAACACCATATATTTT	CASSLGYDSGNTIYF
NA	NA	TRBJ1-2	TRBV20-1	TGCAGTGCTTGGGACGGGAGCTACACCTTC	CSAWDGSYTF
NA	NA	TRBJ1-3	TRBV30	TGTGCCTTGTCCAAGGATTGGAGAGGAAACACCATATATTTT	CALSKDWRGNTIYF
NA	TRBD1	TRBJ1-2	TRBV19	TGTGCCAGTAGTATGCGGGACAGCCCTTATGGCTACACCTTC	CASSMRDSPYGYTF
NA	TRBD1	TRBJ1-1	TRBV19	TGTGCCAGTAGGAACAGGGGAATGAACACTGAAGCTTTCTTT	CASRNRGMNTEAFF
NA	NA	TRBJ1-1	TRBV7-3	TGTGCCAGCAGCCCCCATTCGGGGGCCACTGAAGCTTTCTTT	CASSPHSGATEAFF
NA	TRBD1	TRBJ1-3	TRBV4-1	TGCGCCAGCAGCCGTCCGGGACAGGGGTTTCCGGACGCAAACACCATATATTTT	CASSRPGQGFPDANTIYF
NA	NA	TRBJ2-3	TRBV2	TGTGCCAGCAGTGCGGGCCGCGGTACGGGCACAGATACGCAGTATTTT	CASSAGRGTGTDTQYF
NA	NA	TRBJ1-2	TRBV4-2	TGTGCCAGCAGCCAAGAGGGACGTGGCTACACCTTC	CASSQEGRGYTF
once	NA	TRBJ2-6	TRBV5-1	TGCGCCAGCAGCTTGGCCCTGACCGTCCCACCATCCTTC	CASSLALTVPPSF
NA	NA	TRBJ1-2	TRBV27	TGTGCCAGCAGAAGGGATAAGTACGGCTACACCTTC	CASRRDKYGYTF
NA	TRBD1	TRBJ2-1	TRBV9	TGTGCCAGCAGCAGGGGGCTAGTGGGAACCTACAATGAGCAGTTCTTC	CASSRGLVGTYNEQFF
NA	NA	TRBJ1-1	TRBV19	TGTGCCAGTAGTATTCAGGCCTCGTCCACTGAAGCTTTCTTT	CASSIQASSTEAFF
NA	NA	TRBJ1-1	TRBV7-9	TGTGCCAGCAGCCCCCGACACACTGAAGCTTTCTTT	CASSPRHTEAFF
NA	NA	TRBJ2-7	TRBV5-4	TGTGCCAGCAGCTTATCGACAGGTGGATACGAGCAGTACTTC	CASSLSTGGYEQYF
NA	NA	TRBJ1-1	TRBV23-1	TGCGCCAGCAGTCGCCTCTCGCACAGCATGAACACTGAAGCTTTCTTT	CASSRLSHSMNTEAFF
NA	NA	TRBJ1-3	TRBV30	TGTGCCTGGAGTGTAGGGTCTTCTGGAAACACCATATATTTT	CAWSVGSSGNTIYF
NA	NA	TRBJ1-1	TRBV6-5	TGTGCCAGCAGTTATACAGTGAGGAACACTGAAGCTTTCTTT	CASSYTVRNTEAFF
NA	NA	TRBJ1-5	TRBV6-5	TGTGCCAGCAGTTACCGTGTGAGTCAGCCCCAGCATTTT	CASSYRVSQPQHF
NA	NA	TRBJ2-7	TRBV5-6	TGTGCCAGCAGCTTTAAGGGGACCACCTACGAGCAGTACTTC	CASSFKGTTYEQYF
NA	TRBD1	TRBJ1-1	TRBV6-5	TGTGCCAGCAGGAGGACAGGGGGGACTGAAGCTTTCTTT	CASRRTGGTEAFF
NA	TRBD1	TRBJ1-5	TRBV11-1	TGTGCCAGCAGTTGGGACAGGGATCAGCCCCAGCATTTT	CASSWDRDQPQHF
NA	TRBD1	TRBJ1-6	TRBV5-1	TGCGCCAGCAGCTTGGACAGGGGGGTTTCACCCCTCCACTTT	CASSLDRGVSPLHF
NA	NA	TRBJ1-1	TRBV6-6	TGTGCCAGCAGTTACTCGACAGGTTTACTTTTTGAAGCTTTCTTT	CASSYSTGLLFEAFF
NA	NA	TRBJ2-7	TRBV7-3	TGTGCCAGCAGCTTAGGCCCCAACTACGAGCAGTACTTC	CASSLGPNYEQYF
NA	NA	TRBJ2-7	TRBV5-5	TGTGCCAGCAGCTTTTCAGGGGGGCCAGTGGAGCAGTACTTC	CASSFSGGPVEQYF
few	TRBD2	TRBJ2-3	TRBV9	TGTGCCAGCAGCGTAGTTGGCCTAGCGGGGACAGATACGCAGTATTTT	CASSVVGLAGTDTQYF
NA	NA	TRBJ2-7	TRBV5-1	TGCGCCAGCACCTCGGGGCTCAGGGCTCCGCGGGAGCAGTACTTC	CASTSGLRAPREQYF
NA	NA	TRBJ1-1	TRBV5-1	TGCGCCAGCAGGTTGGGCCGCGGGACTAACACTGAAGCTTTCTTT	CASRLGRGTNTEAFF
NA	NA	TRBJ1-2	TRBV19	TGTGCCAGTAGTATAGTCGATGGAGCTAACTATGGCTACACCTTC	CASSIVDGANYGYTF
NA	NA	TRBJ2-3	TRBV5-1	TGCGCCAGCAGCTCCTTTTTGGATGCAGATACGCAGTATTTT	CASSSFLDADTQYF
NA	NA	TRBJ1-5	TRBV5-1	TGCGCCAGCAGCTTGGGCCTCGGTTATCAGCCCCAGCATTTT	CASSLGLGYQPQHF
few	NA	TRBJ1-6	TRBV18	TGTGCCAGCTCACCAACTAGGGTTGGTTCACCCCTCCACTTT	CASSPTRVGSPLHF
NA	NA	TRBJ2-7	TRBV5-1	TGCGCCAGCAGCTTGGGGAGGGCCGAATACTCCTACGAGCAGTACTTC	CASSLGRAEYSYEQYF
NA	NA	TRBJ1-1	TRBV4-1	TGCGCCAGCAGCCAAACAATCCCGGCAGGGACCGCTTTCTTT	CASSQTIPAGTAFF
once	TRBD1	TRBJ1-1	TRBV10-2	TGCGCCAGCAGTGCCGGACAGGGGGCGTTGGGAGCTTTCTTT	CASSAGQGALGAFF
NA	TRBD1	TRBJ2-5	TRBV7-3	TGTGCCAGCAGCCAAACGGGACAGGGGAAAGAGACCCAGTACTTC	CASSQTGQGKETQYF
NA	NA	TRBJ1-1	TRBV10-3	TGTGCCATCAGTTCCGAACTGAACACTGAAGCTTTCTTT	CAISSELNTEAFF
NA	NA	TRBJ1-1	TRBV9	TGTGCCAGCAGCGTAGAGGCAGCCTTGAACACTGAAGCTTTCTTT	CASSVEAALNTEAFF
once	NA	TRBJ1-1	TRBV5-1	TGCGCCAGCAGCTTGGTTCGGGGACTGGGGGAGAACACTGAAGCTTTCTTT	CASSLVRGLGENTEAFF
NA	NA	TRBJ2-5	TRBV7-9	TGTGCCAGCAGCTTAGTAACACGCCGGGAGACCCAGTACTTC	CASSLVTRRETQYF
NA	NA	TRBJ1-4	TRBV29-1	TGCAGCGTAGGCAGGCCGAATGAAAAACTGTTTTTT	CSVGRPNEKLFF
NA	TRBD1	TRBJ1-5	TRBV9	TGTGCCAGCAGCCTCGGACAGGGCCCTAATCAGCCCCAGCATTTT	CASSLGQGPNQPQHF
NA	TRBD2	TRBJ2-7	TRBV9	TGTGCCAGCAGCGTAGTAGCGGGCAGCGAGCAGTACTTC	CASSVVAGSEQYF
few	NA	TRBJ1-2	TRBV9	TGTGCCAGCAGCGTAGAGGGGTGGAGTGGCTACACCTTC	CASSVEGWSGYTF
NA	NA	TRBJ1-3	TRBV6-5	TGTGCCAGCAAGATCGGGGGATCTGGAAACACCATATATTTT	CASKIGGSGNTIYF
NA	NA	TRBJ1-2	TRBV6-1	TGTGCCACCAAACGGATTGGGGACACGAACTATGGCTACACCTTC	CATKRIGDTNYGYTF
NA	NA	TRBJ2-7	TRBV18	TGTGCCAGCTCGACCGGGACGGGCACCTACGAGCAGTACTTC	CASSTGTGTYEQYF
NA	NA	TRBJ1-6	TRBV5-1	TGCGCCAGCAGATCAGGGAATTCACCCCTCCACTTT	CASRSGNSPLHF
NA	NA	TRBJ1-1	TRBV4-2	TGTGCCAGCAATCACAGGGCCGGGAACACTGAAGCTTTCTTT	CASNHRAGNTEAFF
NA	TRBD1	TRBJ1-6	TRBV4-2	TGTGCCAGCAGCCAAGACGGACAGGGGTTAGGGTCACCCCTCCACTTT	CASSQDGQGLGSPLHF